The clone carrying this T cell receptor beta chain was detected ten times or more. The sample originates from a study of CD8 T cells in ankylosing spondylitis. TCRdb reprocessed the 5' RACE reads with MiXCR, giving one entry per CDR3 protein. The data hold approximately 220,000 distinct CDR3 sequences, with more than 9% observed a single time. CDR1 SGHDN and CDR2 FVKESK come from the germline V gene. The V end lost 2 bases, the J end lost 0 bases, and 9 bases lay between the germline ends. The length of the CDR3 is 15 residues. The sequence was collected from a male donor with ankylosing spondylitis or in good health (not recorded which). The chain is built from TRBV14 and TRBJ2-3; D might be TRBD1 or TRBD2, each matching 5 bases. The sequenced sample consisted of blood, either unsorted or a sorted T cell fraction (not recorded which). The CDR3 spells CASSQPGPSTDTQYF. The CDR3 DNA reads TGTGCCAGCAGCCAACCGGGACCCAGCACAGATACGCAGTATTTT.